Listed below are T cell receptor beta chains from one sample, sequenced in a study of glioma-infiltrating T cells. From the multiplex PCR reads, TCRdb called clonotypes with MiXCR, one entry per CDR3 protein. The sample holds around 44,000 distinct CDR3 sequences, about a fifth seen once. Sequencing input: glioma tissue, nonneoplastic brain tissue, or PBMCs (not recorded which). All receptors derive from a human donor with low-grade glioma or glioblastoma, undergoing nonglioma brain surgery, or in good health (not recorded which). Both conserved end residues are part of each CDR3. Fields, in order: D gene, V gene, J gene, CDR3 protein. A D gene is named only where the DNA matches it firmly.

d_call: TRBD1; v_call: TRBV12-3/TRBV12-4; j_call: TRBJ1-1; cdr3_aa: CASTDLRDRGPLNTEAFF
d_call: TRBD1; v_call: TRBV27; j_call: TRBJ2-7; cdr3_aa: CASSQGTVTRDEQYF
d_call: TRBD1; v_call: TRBV28; j_call: TRBJ1-5; cdr3_aa: CASRDGTVIEQLPQHF
d_call: NA; v_call: TRBV4-1; j_call: TRBJ2-7; cdr3_aa: CASSQDSTGGGPPEQYF
d_call: NA; v_call: TRBV6-1; j_call: TRBJ2-5; cdr3_aa: CASELVPYQETQYF
d_call: NA; v_call: TRBV3-1; j_call: TRBJ1-3; cdr3_aa: CASSQDRTSGNTIYF
d_call: NA; v_call: TRBV11-1; j_call: TRBJ2-3; cdr3_aa: CASSHGLDTQYF
d_call: TRBD1; v_call: TRBV29-1; j_call: TRBJ2-1; cdr3_aa: CSVDRGQLDEQFF
d_call: NA; v_call: TRBV11-2; j_call: TRBJ1-1; cdr3_aa: CASSLDFGLNTEAFF
d_call: NA; v_call: TRBV27; j_call: TRBJ1-1; cdr3_aa: CASRAEMNTEASF
d_call: NA; v_call: TRBV30; j_call: TRBJ1-1; cdr3_aa: CASNRDKGIKAFF
d_call: TRBD2; v_call: TRBV20-1; j_call: TRBJ2-1; cdr3_aa: CSARSSGRGNEQFF
d_call: TRBD2; v_call: TRBV20-1; j_call: TRBJ2-7; cdr3_aa: CSARRTGGFFYEQYF
d_call: TRBD1; v_call: TRBV28; j_call: TRBJ1-5; cdr3_aa: CASSSGQGDQPQHF
d_call: TRBD2; v_call: TRBV28; j_call: TRBJ2-7; cdr3_aa: CASSLRSSGVNEQYF
d_call: NA; v_call: TRBV3-1; j_call: TRBJ1-1; cdr3_aa: CASSQDGVWGEAFF
d_call: NA; v_call: TRBV4-2; j_call: TRBJ1-5; cdr3_aa: CASSPEGGPSNQPQHF
d_call: NA; v_call: TRBV7-2; j_call: TRBJ2-3; cdr3_aa: CASSPPGGEGTDTQYF
d_call: NA; v_call: TRBV28; j_call: TRBJ1-4; cdr3_aa: CASSLNVGEKLFF
d_call: NA; v_call: TRBV6-1; j_call: TRBJ2-7; cdr3_aa: CASSRDRIYSYEQYF
d_call: NA; v_call: TRBV29-1; j_call: TRBJ2-5; cdr3_aa: CSVARDQETQYF
d_call: NA; v_call: TRBV2; j_call: TRBJ1-5; cdr3_aa: CASALWSGGNQPQHF
d_call: NA; v_call: TRBV18; j_call: TRBJ2-5; cdr3_aa: CASSPSEETQYF
d_call: NA; v_call: TRBV6-1; j_call: TRBJ2-5; cdr3_aa: CARRSESDGGTQYF
d_call: NA; v_call: TRBV6-4; j_call: TRBJ2-1; cdr3_aa: CASSDGEGGNEQFF
d_call: NA; v_call: TRBV4-2; j_call: TRBJ2-1; cdr3_aa: CASSLDQRSVRSNEQFF
d_call: TRBD2; v_call: TRBV6-1; j_call: TRBJ2-7; cdr3_aa: CASRSTSGGSSSYEQYF
d_call: NA; v_call: TRBV12-3/TRBV12-4; j_call: TRBJ2-5; cdr3_aa: CASRSSFQETQYF
d_call: NA; v_call: TRBV10-2; j_call: TRBJ1-1; cdr3_aa: CASWPGAMNTEAFF
d_call: NA; v_call: TRBV28; j_call: TRBJ1-2; cdr3_aa: CASWGRNYGYTF
d_call: TRBD1; v_call: TRBV28; j_call: TRBJ1-2; cdr3_aa: CASSLVFETGTYYNYTF
d_call: TRBD1; v_call: TRBV29-1; j_call: TRBJ1-1; cdr3_aa: CSGGQGAANEAFF
d_call: NA; v_call: TRBV6-6; j_call: TRBJ2-1; cdr3_aa: CVSSYSRPVPSSYNEQFF
d_call: TRBD1; v_call: TRBV12-5; j_call: TRBJ2-3; cdr3_aa: CASGFSARTGDTDTQYF
d_call: TRBD2; v_call: TRBV6-4; j_call: TRBJ2-1; cdr3_aa: CASSLSGGDNEQFF
d_call: NA; v_call: TRBV5-4; j_call: TRBJ1-2; cdr3_aa: CASSPDANYGYTF
d_call: NA; v_call: TRBV6-1; j_call: TRBJ1-1; cdr3_aa: CASSSGTRNTEAFF
d_call: NA; v_call: TRBV5-4; j_call: TRBJ2-7; cdr3_aa: CASSSEGGRSYEQYF
d_call: NA; v_call: TRBV6-1; j_call: TRBJ1-4; cdr3_aa: CATLHDPTVRREKLFF
d_call: NA; v_call: TRBV7-9; j_call: TRBJ1-5; cdr3_aa: CASSLDVGGDLNQPQHF
d_call: NA; v_call: TRBV2; j_call: TRBJ1-1; cdr3_aa: CASSEGEGDTEAFF
d_call: TRBD1; v_call: TRBV3-1; j_call: TRBJ2-1; cdr3_aa: CASSTHDRGLALNPGEQFF
d_call: NA; v_call: TRBV18; j_call: TRBJ1-1; cdr3_aa: CASSPRGDTEAFF
d_call: TRBD1; v_call: TRBV11-2; j_call: TRBJ2-5; cdr3_aa: CASSFQDRDLETQYF
d_call: NA; v_call: TRBV20-1; j_call: TRBJ2-7; cdr3_aa: CSVGFVNEQYF
d_call: NA; v_call: TRBV7-6; j_call: TRBJ1-6; cdr3_aa: CASSLRPDRDNSPLHF
d_call: NA; v_call: TRBV10-1; j_call: TRBJ2-3; cdr3_aa: CASSEFPSTDTQYF
d_call: NA; v_call: TRBV18; j_call: TRBJ1-6; cdr3_aa: CASSPRGMGDNSPLHF
d_call: NA; v_call: TRBV10-3; j_call: TRBJ1-5; cdr3_aa: CAIRRDVNQPQHF
d_call: NA; v_call: TRBV19; j_call: TRBJ2-7; cdr3_aa: CASSISSSEEQYF
d_call: TRBD1; v_call: TRBV4-1; j_call: TRBJ1-3; cdr3_aa: CASSRGQGHSGNTIYF
d_call: TRBD2; v_call: TRBV27; j_call: TRBJ2-3; cdr3_aa: CASRGYGGNRTDTQYF
d_call: NA; v_call: TRBV7-6; j_call: TRBJ2-7; cdr3_aa: CASSLEASEQYF